The sequence of this T cell receptor beta chain was determined in a study of T cells in localized non-small cell lung cancer. Clones were read by immunoSEQ multiplex PCR, and TCRdb kept only the in-frame ones, dropping some. The sample lists 40,000 or so clones; more than 75% were seen once. This clone came up a few times. Sample: peripheral blood, taken before any cancer treatment. The receptor's source is a man aged 40 to 75 with stage I lung adenocarcinoma.

The CDR3 region has the DNA TGTGCCAGTAGTATAGCAAGGGATCAGCCCCAGCATTTT. Translated: CASSIARDQPQHF. The J gene is TRBJ1-5, the V gene TRBV19; unclear D gene. The germline gives CDR1 LNHDA, CDR2 SQIVND (reference sequence). The CDR3 length is 13 residues. Deletions cut 1 base from V and 5 bases from J, with 6 bases between.